This TCR beta chain was profiled in a study of blood T cell repertoires in COVID-19. Study background: There were acute and convalescent COVID-19 samples, and they came from the United States, Italy and Spain. Sources were T cells, B-cell-depleted T cells, or PBMCs; the material itself was cDNA or gDNA.

The CDR3 covers 12 residues. The V end lost 1 base, the J end lost 7 bases, and 5 bases lay between the germline ends. CDR1 is LNHDA and CDR2 is SQIVND in the germline V gene (reference sequence). Per the original methods: Amplification of reference gene primers provided the estimated nucleated cell counts. Sequenced by immunoSEQ multiplex PCR; TCRdb stores in-frame clones only, minus some. The V and J calls and clone size were taken over from that table, and D and trimming were inferred from the DNA. The sample holds 200,000 or so clones, 70% to 90% seen once. V and J are TRBV19 and TRBJ2-1; no reliable D call. Sequencing was performed on peripheral blood. This clonotype was obtained from a middle-aged woman who had recovered from COVID-19. CDR3 sequence: CASSIVTNEQFF. For the CDR3, the DNA is TGTGCCAGTAGTATAGTAACAAATGAGCAGTTCTTC.